This entry concerns a single TCR beta chain. Per the original data handling: Amplification of reference gene primers provided the estimated nucleated cell counts. Sequencing was performed with immunoSEQ multiplex PCR; in TCRdb, only in-frame clones are kept and a portion is missing. That table furnishes V, J and clone size, whereas the DNA furnished D and trimming. The sample has about 68,000 clones; more than 80% are singletons. The sample comes from a study of blood T cell repertoires in COVID-19. Whole-study context: T cells, B-cell-depleted T cells, or PBMCs supplied cDNA or gDNA.

The germline CDR1 and CDR2 sequences are MDHEN and SYDVKM. The CDR3 contains 16 residues. Trimming pared 4 bases from V and 5 bases from J, leaving 17 bases between. The genes are TRBV28 and TRBJ1-4; D is possibly TRBD1 (5 bases). Sequencing input: peripheral blood. This sequence originates from a man aged 45-65 years with acute or convalescent COVID-19. The CDR3: CASSSRGGVGNEKLFF. Written as DNA, the CDR3 is TGTGCCAGCAGTTCGCGGGGCGGGGTGGGCAATGAAAAACTGTTTTTT. Supplemented by reference TRBV28 and TRBJ1-4, the full variable domain reads DVKVTQSSRYLVKRTGEKVFLECVQDMDHENMFWYRQDPGLGLRLIYFSYDVKMKEKGDIPEGYSVSREKKERFSLILESASTNQTSMYLCASSSRGGVGNEKLFFGSGTQLSVL.